This TCR beta chain was captured by sequencing in a study of blood T cell repertoires in COVID-19. For the study at large: Material from acute and convalescent COVID-19 was sourced from the United States, Italy and Spain. T cells, B-cell-depleted T cells, or PBMCs provided the cDNA or gDNA that served as material.

The length of the CDR3 is 13 residues. The V gene lost 0 bases and the J gene lost 6 bases, with 6 bases spanning the gap. In germline, CDR1 is KGHSH, CDR2 LQKENI. Libraries were prepared by immunoSEQ multiplex PCR; TCRdb keeps only in-frame clonotypes and omits some of them. The sample holds about 190,000 clones, approximately 91% seen once. The sample comprised peripheral blood. The chain links TRBV18 to TRBJ2-1; D not certain. This TCR was sampled from a man aged 25 to 40 with acute or convalescent COVID-19. The CDR3 spells CASSPPTGNEQFF. The CDR3 region has the DNA TGTGCCAGCTCACCACCGACGGGCAATGAGCAGTTCTTC. The full variable domain, completed using reference TRBV18 and TRBJ2-1, is NAGVMQNPRHLVRRRGQEARLRCSPMKGHSHVYWYRQLPEEGLKFMVYLQKENIIDESGMPKERFSAEFPKEGPSILRIQQVVRGDSAAYFCASSPPTGNEQFFGPGTRLTVL.